This T cell receptor beta chain emerged from a study of blood T cell repertoires in COVID-19. Study in general: Acute-phase and convalescent COVID-19 samples originated in the United States, Italy and Spain.

Sequenced by immunoSEQ multiplex PCR; TCRdb stores in-frame clones only, minus some. The sample gives 300,000 to 450,000 clones, about 89% of which show up once; 1.3% is in the top ten. The germline V gene has CDR1 GTSNPN and CDR2 SVGIG (reference sequence). V gave up 2 bases and J gave up 8 bases; unmatched junction bases: 7. This CDR3 spans 14 amino acids. Grouping used clinical history reported by participants in a survey and questionnaire. The origin of this receptor is a man younger than 45 who had recovered from COVID-19. The chain employs TRBV30 and TRBJ1-4; 8 bases fit TRBD1. The sequenced material came from PBMCs or T cells enriched from blood (not recorded which). CDR3 sequence (DNA): TGTGCCTGGAGTCAGGGGGCGTCCCCCGAAAAACTGTTTTTT. It is translated as CAWSQGASPEKLFF.